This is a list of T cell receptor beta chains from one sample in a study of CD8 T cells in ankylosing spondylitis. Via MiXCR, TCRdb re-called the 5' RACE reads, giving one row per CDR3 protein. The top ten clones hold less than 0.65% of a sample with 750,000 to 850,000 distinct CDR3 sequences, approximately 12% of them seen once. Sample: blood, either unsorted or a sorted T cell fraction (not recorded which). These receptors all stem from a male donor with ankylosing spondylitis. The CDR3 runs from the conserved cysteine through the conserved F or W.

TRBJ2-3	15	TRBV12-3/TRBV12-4	CASISSGGQADTQYF
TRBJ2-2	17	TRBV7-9	CASSAQMLGQGTGELFF
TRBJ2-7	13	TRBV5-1	CASTRDGFYEQYF
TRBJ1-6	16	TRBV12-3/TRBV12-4	CASSNVVGTPNSPLHF
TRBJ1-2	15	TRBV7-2	CASTSSLGDNYGYTF
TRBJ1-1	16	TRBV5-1	CASSSGSTGLNTEAFF
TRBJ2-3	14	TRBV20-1	CSRPREGFKDTQYF
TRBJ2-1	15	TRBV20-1	CSTSSRRSSYNEQFF
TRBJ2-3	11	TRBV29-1	CSVRGSYTQYF
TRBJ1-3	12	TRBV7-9	CASSFRRDTIYF
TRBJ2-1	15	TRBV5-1	CASSLGRTPVDEQFF
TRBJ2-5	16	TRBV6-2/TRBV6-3	CASSRPTGGGRETQYF
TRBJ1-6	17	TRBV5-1	CASSPRTRTGANSPLHF
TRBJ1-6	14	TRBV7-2	CASSARGQNSPLHF
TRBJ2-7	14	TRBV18	CASQPPGGTYEQYF
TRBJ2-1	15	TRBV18	CASSPTGTPYNEQFF
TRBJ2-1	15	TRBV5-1	CASSLGPQGNNEQFF
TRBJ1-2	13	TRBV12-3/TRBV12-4	CASSFRAPYGYTF
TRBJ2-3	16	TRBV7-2	CASSSRLAGGGDTQYF
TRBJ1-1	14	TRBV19	CASSIGRENTEAFF
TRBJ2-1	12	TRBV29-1	CSAAGVHNEQFF
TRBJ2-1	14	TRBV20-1	CSVRRDSGDNEQFF
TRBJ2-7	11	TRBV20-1	CSASRGSEQYF
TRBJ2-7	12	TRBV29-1	CSVEEPRGEQYF
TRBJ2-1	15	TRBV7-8	CASSSRTGGYNEQFF
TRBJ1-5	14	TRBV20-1	CSASLGVSNQPQHF
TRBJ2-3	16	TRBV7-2	CASSFWRVPSTDTQYF
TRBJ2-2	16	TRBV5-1	CASSPPGLAGFGELFF
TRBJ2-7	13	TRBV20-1	CSYGRPASYEQYF
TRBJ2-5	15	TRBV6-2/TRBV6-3	CASIAWGGAQETQYF
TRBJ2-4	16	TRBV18	CASSPPSGRTKNIQYF
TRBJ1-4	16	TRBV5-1	CASSLGGARTNEKLFF
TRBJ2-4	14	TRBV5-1	CASSFSPTEPSRYF
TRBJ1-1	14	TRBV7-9	CASRAGASNTEAFF